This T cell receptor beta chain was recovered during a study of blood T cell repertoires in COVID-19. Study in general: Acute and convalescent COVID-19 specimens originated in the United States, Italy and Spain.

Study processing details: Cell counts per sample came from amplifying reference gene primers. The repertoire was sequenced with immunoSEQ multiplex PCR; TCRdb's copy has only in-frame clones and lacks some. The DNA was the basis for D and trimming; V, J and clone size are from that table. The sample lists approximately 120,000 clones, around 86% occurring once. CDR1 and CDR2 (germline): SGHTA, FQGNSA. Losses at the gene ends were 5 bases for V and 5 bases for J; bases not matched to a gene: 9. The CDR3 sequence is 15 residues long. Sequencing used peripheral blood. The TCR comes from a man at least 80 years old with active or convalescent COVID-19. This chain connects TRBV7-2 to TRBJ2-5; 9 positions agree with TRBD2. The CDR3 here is CASSIRLAESETQYF. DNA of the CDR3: TGTGCCAGCAGCATTCGACTAGCGGAATCGGAGACCCAGTACTTC.